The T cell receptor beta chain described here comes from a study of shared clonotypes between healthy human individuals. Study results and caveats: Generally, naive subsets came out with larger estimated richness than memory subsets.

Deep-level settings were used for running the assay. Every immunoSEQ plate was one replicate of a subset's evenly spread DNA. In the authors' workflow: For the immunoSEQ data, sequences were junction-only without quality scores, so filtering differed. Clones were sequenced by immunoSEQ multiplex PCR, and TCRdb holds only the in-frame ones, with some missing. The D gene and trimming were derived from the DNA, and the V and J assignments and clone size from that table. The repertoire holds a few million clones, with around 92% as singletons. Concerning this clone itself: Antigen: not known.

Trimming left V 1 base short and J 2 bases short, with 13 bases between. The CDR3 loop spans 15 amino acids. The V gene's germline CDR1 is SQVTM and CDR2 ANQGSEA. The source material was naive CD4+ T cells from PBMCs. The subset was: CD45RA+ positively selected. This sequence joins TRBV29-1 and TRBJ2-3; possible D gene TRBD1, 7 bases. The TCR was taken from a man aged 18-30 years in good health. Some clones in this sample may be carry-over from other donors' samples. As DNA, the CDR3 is TGCAGCGTTGAAGGGGGCAGGGGGGACACAGATACGCAGTATTTT. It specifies CSVEGGRGDTDTQYF.